Shown below are 14 T cell receptor beta chains from a single sample sequenced in a study of glioma-infiltrating T cells. Using RNA template, CDR3s of TCR alpha and beta were amplified with iRepertoire arm-PCR. TCRdb fed the multiplex PCR reads into MiXCR, producing one record per CDR3 protein. The repertoire has 150,000 to 200,000 distinct CDR3 sequences, over 30% of them found once; the top ten carry 20% to 25%. Sequenced sample: glioma tissue, nonneoplastic brain tissue, or PBMCs (not recorded which). The receptor set was obtained from a human donor with low-grade glioma or glioblastoma, undergoing nonglioma brain surgery, or in good health (not recorded which).

The CDR3 region is CAGCQNLGTSGRSDTQYF. DNA for the CDR3: TGCGCCGGCTGCCAAAACCTGGGGACTAGCGGGAGATCAGATACGCAGTATTTT. The V gene is TRBV4-3, the J gene TRBJ2-3; 14 nucleotides match TRBD2. Unmatched junction bases numbered 17, after V lost 11 bases and J lost 4 bases. The germline gives CDR1 LGHNA, CDR2 YSLEER. This CDR3 comprises 18 residues.

The chain is built from TRBV19 and TRBJ2-2; D call uncertain. Germline CDR1 and CDR2: LNHDA and SQIVND (reference sequence). The CDR3 covers 13 residues. Trimming pared 8 bases from V and 6 bases from J, leaving 13 bases between. CDR3 in DNA: TGTGCCAGTCTCCGCCCAAGCCCCGGGGAGCTGTTTTTT. It encodes CASLRPSPGELFF.

The chain couples TRBV19 to TRBJ2-5; 9 positions match TRBD1. The CDR3 runs 14 residues. CDR1 and CDR2 (germline): LNHDA, SQIVND (reference sequence). V shed 5 bases and J 9 bases; nucleotides not matched to a gene: 10. DNA of the CDR3: TGTGCCAGTAGTGCACAGGGGGCCGGGGAGGCCCAGTACTTC. It yields the protein CASSAQGAGEAQYF. The variable domain in full, with the rest retrieved from reference TRBV19 and TRBJ2-5, is DGGITQSPKYLFRKEGQNVTLSCEQNLNHDAMYWYRQDPGQGLRLIYYSQIVNDFQKGDIAEGYSVSREKKESFPLTVTSAQKNPTAFYLCASSAQGAGEAQYFGPGTRLLVL.

The chain couples TRBV19 to TRBJ1-1, with D tentatively TRBD1 (5 bases). From germline, CDR1 is LNHDA and CDR2 SQIVND (reference sequence). Trimming took off 5 bases at V and 1 base at J, with 14 bases between the two ends. The CDR3 runs to 15 residues. The CDR3 DNA reads TGTGCCAGTAGTTTTACACCGACAGCGAACACTGAAGCTTTCTTT. Protein: CASSFTPTANTEAFF.

As to this clonotype: A read error may be the cause here, since a much bigger clone is one base away. The chain links TRBV27 to TRBJ2-3, with D unresolved. Germline V lookup: CDR1 MNHEY, CDR2 SMNVEV (reference sequence). This CDR3 has 15 amino acids. The CDR3 loop is CASSQGPLRVDTQYF. DNA for the CDR3: TGCGCCAGCAGCCAAGGTCCCCTAAGGGTGGATACGCAGTATTTT.

This clonotype appeared many times. The rearrangement joins TRBV28 to TRBJ1-2; 7 bases are shared with TRBD1. The germline V gene has CDR1 MDHEN and CDR2 SYDVKM. This CDR3 comprises 13 residues. J was trimmed by 8 bases and V by 6 bases; bases with no gene match: 9. The CDR3 sequence: CASRTDRVNGYTF. The CDR3, as DNA: TGTGCCAGCAGGACCGACAGGGTAAACGGCTACACCTTC.

For this clonotype: One end of the junction is discordant with germline, which a read error may explain. The V call is TRBV11-1, the J call TRBJ2-1, with 10 bases lining up with TRBD2. The V gene's germline CDR1 is SGHAT and CDR2 FQDESV (reference sequence). The CDR3 is 19 amino acids. CDR3 nucleotide sequence: TGTGCCAGCAGCTTAGCGCAGAGACTAGCGGGTTTCACCTACAATGAGCAGCTCTTC. Encoded protein: CASSLAQRLAGFTYNEQLF.

Comments on this clonotype: The conserved closing phenylalanine or tryptophan is absent in this CDR3, likely reflecting a read error. The DNA is left out, because the CDR3 cannot be placed on it with certainty; the CDR3 is given as TCRdb lists it. The J gene is TRBJ2-5, the V gene TRBV27; the table's D call of TRBD1 was not tested on the DNA. The CDR3 has 13 residues if both end residues are counted. Germline CDR1 MNHEY, CDR2 SMNVEV (reference sequence). The CDR3 here is CASRPGQDGDPVL.

This clonotype was seen ten or more times. The chain joins TRBV6-1 to TRBJ1-2; D gene unclear. The germline V gene encodes CDR1 MNHNS and CDR2 SASEGT. CDR3 length: 12 amino acids. V was clipped by 8 bases and J by 1 base, with 8 bases between them. CDR3 sequence (DNA): TGTGCCAGCCACTCCCTTAACTATGGCTACACCTTC. Residues: CASHSLNYGYTF.

As concerns this clonotype: Possible read error: a much larger clone is one base away. CDR3 in DNA: TGCGCCAGCAGCTTCCGTAGCGGGAGGGGCGACAATGAGCAGTTCTTC. It codes for CASSFRSGRGDNEQFF. The rearrangement uses TRBV5-1 and TRBJ2-1; 11 positions agree with TRBD2. The CDR3 covers 16 residues. After removal of 2 bases from V and 5 bases from J, the junction contained 6 bases not matched to a gene. CDR1 is SGHRS and CDR2 is YFSETQ in the germline V gene. Supplemented by reference TRBV5-1 and TRBJ2-1, the full variable domain reads KAGVTQTPRYLIKTRGQQVTLSCSPISGHRSVSWYQQTPGQGLQFLFEYFSETQRNKGNFPGRFSGRQFSNSRSEMNVSTLELGDSALYLCASSFRSGRGDNEQFFGPGTRLTVL.

Notes on this clonotype: A single base separates this from a much larger clone, so it may be a read error. The rearrangement uses TRBV6-5 and TRBJ2-3; 9 nucleotides match TRBD1. This CDR3 has 17 amino acids. The V gene's germline CDR1 is MNHEY and CDR2 SVGAGI. CDR3 residues: CAISETPPGQGADTQCF. CDR3 DNA sequence: TGTGCCATCAGTGAGACTCCTCCGGGACAGGGAGCAGATACGCAGTGTTTT.

Turning to this clonotype: With a much larger clone just one base away, this may be a read error. The chain has TRBV4-1 and TRBJ2-3, with 11 bases lining up with TRBD2. Germline loops: CDR1 MGHRA, CDR2 YSYEKL. CDR3 length equals 15 residues. The CDR3 sequence: CSSSQLAGVIDTQYF. For the CDR3, the DNA is TGCTCCAGCAGCCAACTAGCGGGAGTTATAGATACGCAGTATTTT.

This rearrangement joins TRBV27 to TRBJ2-1; D is ambiguous. Trimming removed 10 bases from V and 0 bases from J, with 16 bases in between. Germline V lookup: CDR1 MNHEY, CDR2 SMNVEV (reference sequence). The CDR3 contains 15 residues. In DNA, the CDR3 is TGTGCCATCATTTTTGGCCTAAGCTCCTACAATGAGCAGTTCTTC. It translates to CAIIFGLSSYNEQFF.

The chain carries TRBV7-8 and TRBJ1-6, with D unresolved. The CDR3 extends over 15 amino acids. V was trimmed by 5 bases and J by 7 bases, leaving 15 bases between them. Germline CDR1 reads SGHVS; CDR2 reads FQNEAQ. DNA for the CDR3: TGTGCCAGCAGCCTCAAAGGGCTGGGGAATTCACCCCTCCACTTT. It translates to CASSLKGLGNSPLHF.